Here is one T cell receptor (beta chain) with its context. Each and every patient relapsed after autologous stem cell transplantation, and patients got differing brentuximab vedotin exposure. Sequenced by immunoSEQ multiplex PCR; TCRdb stores in-frame clones only, minus some. The data hold more than 70,000 clones, with around nine tenths observed a single time. CDR1 and CDR2 from the germline V gene are SNHLY and FYNNEI. V was cut by 6 bases and J by 4 bases, with 10 bases left in between. The CDR3 is 13 amino acids. This sample stems from a study of PD-1 blockade in classical Hodgkin lymphoma. The sequencing here drew on peripheral blood mononuclear cells (PBMCs), taken before the second cycle of nivolumab. The chain has TRBV2 and TRBJ2-1, with D perhaps TRBD1 (6 bases). This receptor was obtained from a human donor with classical Hodgkin lymphoma. For the CDR3, the DNA is TGTGCCAGCAGGATCGGACAGTACAATGAGCAGTTCTTC. It translates to CASRIGQYNEQFF.